This record concerns one TCR beta chain sequence. Generated by immunoSEQ multiplex PCR, the TCRdb table keeps only in-frame clones and is missing some. The repertoire holds some 60,000 clones, about 82% seen once, with 2.5% to 3% in the top ten. The entry originates in a study of PD-L1 blockade in urothelial cancer. The overall study: Beginning in about 2014, patients received atezolizumab, given as 1,200 mg intravenously every 3 weeks.

V lost 3 bases and J lost 3; bases outside the gene matches: 1. The CDR3 runs 13 residues. The germline CDR1 and CDR2 sequences are KGHSH and LQKENI. This sequence originates from a man between 50 and 59 years old with urothelial cancer. The chain uses TRBV18 and TRBJ2-5, with 7 positions matching TRBD1. The specimen was PBMCs, collected around atezolizumab (anti-PD-L1) treatment. CDR3 sequence (DNA): TGTGCCAGCTCACCGGGACAGAAAGAGACCCAGTACTTC. Encoded protein: CASSPGQKETQYF.